The 3 T cell receptor beta chains given below trace back to one sample, sequenced in a study of blood T cell repertoires in COVID-19. TCRdb's copy holds only in-frame clones and misses some; the assay was immunoSEQ multiplex PCR. The sample has roughly 100,000 clones; roughly 87% are singletons. Source material: peripheral blood. The receptors shown here come from a woman in her forties or fifties with COVID-19, enrolled during active disease.

The chain recombines TRBV6-9 with TRBJ2-1; 8 bases are shared with TRBD1. With V trimmed by 5 bases and J by 6 bases, 15 bases remained unmatched. Germline V lookup: CDR1 MNHGY, CDR2 SVAAGI. There are 17 residues in the CDR3. CDR3 in DNA: TGTGCCAGCAGTCCAGACAGGGGACACTCGCTCGGCAATGAGCAGTTCTTC. Residues: CASSPDRGHSLGNEQFF.

The CDR3 coding sequence is TGTGCCTGGAGTGTCGGGGTAGAGGCTTTCTTT. The encoded protein is CAWSVGVEAFF. V usage is TRBV30 and J usage is TRBJ1-1; no clear D gene. The ends were cut back, 0 bases at V and 11 bases at J, with 10 bases in the middle. Germline V CDR1 and CDR2: GTSNPN, SVGIG (reference sequence). The CDR3 runs 11 residues.

The rearrangement uses TRBV7-6 and TRBJ1-3, with TRBD1 matching over 11 bases. The J segment lost 4 bases and the V segment lost 5 bases, leaving 7 bases of the junction unmatched. CDR3 length: 16 amino acids. Looked up from germline, CDR1 is SGHVS and CDR2 is FNYEAQ. The CDR3 coding sequence is TGTGCCAGCAGCCTTGGACAGGGGGCAGCAGGAAACACCATATATTTT. Amino acids: CASSLGQGAAGNTIYF. The full variable domain, completed using reference TRBV7-6 and TRBJ1-3, is GAGVSQSPRYKVTKRGQDVALRCDPISGHVSLYWYRQALGQGPEFLTYFNYEAQQDKSGLPNDRFSAERPEGSISTLTIQRTEQRDSAMYRCASSLGQGAAGNTIYFGEGSWLTVV.